This note documents a single T cell receptor beta chain sequence. Its target is not known. This sample stems from a study of T cell responses to AZD1222 COVID-19 vaccine. The study, taken as a whole, reports: It was only after the peak T cell response that any repertoires were sampled. Targets within unmutated variant regions were reportedly found for nearly half of spike-specific TCRs. In a largely white British group with more females than males, clonal diversity was possibly underestimated. Seropositivity was recorded at baseline in only a handful of AZD1222 recipients.

V was clipped by 5 bases and J by 7 bases, with 12 bases between them. The CDR3 is 14 amino acids. Germline V lookup: CDR1 SGHAT, CDR2 FQNNGV. TCRdb's table, derived via immunoSEQ multiplex PCR, lists solely in-frame clones and lacks some. The table lists more than 35,000 clones, around four fifths of them singletons. This sequence originates from an adult who received the MenACWY meningococcal vaccine as a control. The gene calls are TRBV11-2 and TRBJ1-6; weak D call: TRBD1 (6 bases). Specimen: peripheral blood, collected 28 days after the second dose of the MenACWY control vaccine. CDR3 protein: CASSHRDSNSPLHF. The CDR3 nucleotides read TGTGCCAGCAGCCACAGGGACTCGAATTCACCCCTCCACTTT.